This T cell receptor beta chain appears in the sequencing data of a study of blood T cells in healthy people across ages. Overall study results and limits: When set beside aged donors, long-lived donors presented more naive CD4+ cells and higher diversity.

The authors ran a second PCR of roughly 6 to 12 cycles using a sample-barcoded 5' primer and a J-beta primer mix. Sequencing of every sample gave 2.5 million or more CDR3-containing paired-end reads. TCRdb itself ran the 5' RACE reads through MiXCR, one entry per CDR3 protein. The data show roughly 1 million distinct CDR3 sequences, with roughly 24% seen just once and about 0.8% held by the top ten. This clonotype was detected only a few times. Antigen unknown. The study recruited healthy Caucasian donors from Russia who were aged about 6 to 100. Germline V gene data show CDR1 as LGHNA and CDR2 as YNFKEQ. V was shortened by 4 bases and J by 6 bases, with 18 bases between the two germline ends. CDR3 length: 16 amino acids. A further study also used this sample, focusing on T cells of mothers and their children. From that second work: Researchers put all of the extracted RNA into cDNA synthesis, using roughly 1.5 ug per 15 ul.

The sequence was collected from a girl aged 2 to 9 in good health. V usage is TRBV4-2 and J usage is TRBJ1-4, with a weak D call TRBD1 (5 bases). The sequenced sample consisted of blood. Here the CDR3 DNA reads TGTGCCAGCAGCCCTAAGACTGGGGGTGAGGATGAAAAACTGTTTTTT. Amino acids: CASSPKTGGEDEKLFF.